This T cell receptor (beta chain) emerged from a study of CD8+ T cells in alopecia areata. Study in general: Patients given treatment had severity scored by the percentage of scalp area affected.

Whole-study results and caveats: Normal scalp showed lower clonality than lesional scalp, especially alopecia totalis/universalis. Patients shared TCRs less clearly than mice did, possibly owing to HLA.

Indicated treatment: oral pan-JAK inhibitor, 5-10 mg twice daily. Isolated RNA was reverse transcribed into cDNA used as the sequencing template. The method was immunoSEQ multiplex PCR; TCRdb's version includes in-frame clones alone and lacks a portion of them. The profile shows 150,000 to 200,000 clones, around three fifths of them singletons. Germline CDR1 is SEHNR and CDR2 is FQNEAQ (reference sequence). This CDR3 is 15 amino acids long. V was shortened by 6 bases and J by 0 bases, with 11 bases between the two germline ends. About this clone itself: The antigen remains unidentified.

The rearrangement links TRBV7-9 to TRBJ1-4, with no clear D. The receptor was derived from a human donor with alopecia areata. Sequencing was performed on CD4+ T cells sorted from blood, taken around week 49, from a patient treated with tofacitinib. CDR3 residues: CASSQRFATNEKLFF. The CDR3 coding sequence is TGTGCCAGCAGTCAGAGGTTTGCAACTAATGAAAAACTGTTTTTT. The variable domain in full, completed from reference TRBV7-9 and TRBJ1-4, reads DTGVSQNPRHKITKRGQNVTFRCDPISEHNRLYWYRQTLGQGPEFLTYFQNEAQLEKSRLLSDRFSAERPKGSFSTLEIQRTEQGDSAMYLCASSQRFATNEKLFFGSGTQLSVL.